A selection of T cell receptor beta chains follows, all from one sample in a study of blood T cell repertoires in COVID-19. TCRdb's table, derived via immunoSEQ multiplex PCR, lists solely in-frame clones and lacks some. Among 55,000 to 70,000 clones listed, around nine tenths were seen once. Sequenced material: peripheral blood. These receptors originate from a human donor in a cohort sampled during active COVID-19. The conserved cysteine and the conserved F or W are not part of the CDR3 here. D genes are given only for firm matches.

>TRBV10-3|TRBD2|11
AISLAGGPRLY
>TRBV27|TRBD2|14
ASSTRLAGGYNEQF
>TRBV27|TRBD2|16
ASTETSGRSEGAYEQY
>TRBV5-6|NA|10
ASSLSSYGYT
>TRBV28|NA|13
ASLHGDSRTGELF
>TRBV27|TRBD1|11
ASRGTGVSPLH
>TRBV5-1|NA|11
ASSLDVEDTQY
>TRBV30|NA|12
AWSVSSPDYEQY
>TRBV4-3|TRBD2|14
ASSQNPGLVTGELF
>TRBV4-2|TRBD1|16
ASSQDIVGTGTVYGYT
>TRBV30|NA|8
AWEDSEAF
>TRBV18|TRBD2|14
ASSQKLAGISYEQY
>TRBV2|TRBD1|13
ASSETGANTGELF
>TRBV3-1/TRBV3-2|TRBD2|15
ASSYPGTSGGVYEQY
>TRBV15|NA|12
ATSRRLDTDTQY
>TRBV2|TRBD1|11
ATRDRGKDTQY
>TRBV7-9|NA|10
ASSYNRETQY
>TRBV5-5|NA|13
ASSFGGIMNTEAF
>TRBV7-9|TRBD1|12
ASRSWDRGNEQY
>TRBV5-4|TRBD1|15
ASSRTRDREGNYEQY
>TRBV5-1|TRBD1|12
ASSLTGGRGEQY
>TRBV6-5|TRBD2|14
ASSYATSGGQETQY
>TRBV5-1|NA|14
ASSPDMTATNEKLF
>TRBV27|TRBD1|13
ASSPGQGTYYGYT
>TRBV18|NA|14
ASSPPPGHILNEQF
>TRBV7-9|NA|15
ASSLQWDGEGGEKLF
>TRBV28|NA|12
ASSLIPGADTQY
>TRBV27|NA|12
ASSGGFRVSPLH
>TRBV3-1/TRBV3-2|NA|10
AARASSDEQY
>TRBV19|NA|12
ASNWGPYTTGAF
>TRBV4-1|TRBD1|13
ASSPDRGRSYGYT
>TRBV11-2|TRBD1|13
ASSLEGQGRSPLH
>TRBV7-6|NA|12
ASSPTGVYNEQF
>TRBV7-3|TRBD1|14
ASSFLGTENTGELF
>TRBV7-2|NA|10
ASSSGVQPQH
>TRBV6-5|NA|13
ASKWEGWEDTEAF
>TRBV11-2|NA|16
ASSLQRYDGVGLETQY
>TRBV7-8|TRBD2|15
ASSFRLAGYTYNEQF
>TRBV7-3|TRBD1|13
ASSLTGTYPDTQY
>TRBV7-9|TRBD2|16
ASSPLRLAGTNRETQY
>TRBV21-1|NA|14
ASSKAWEHGTDTQY
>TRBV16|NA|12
ASSQSTGNTEAF
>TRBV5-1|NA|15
ASSLEGSGVSYNEQF
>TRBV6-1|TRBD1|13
ASSEQQGSGYEQY
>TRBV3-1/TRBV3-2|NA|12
ASSQGGAGAKAF
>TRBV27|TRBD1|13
ASSLTGTGGTEAF
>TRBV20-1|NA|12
SASKGHLGNEQF
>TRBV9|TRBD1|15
ASSAGQGGSYNSPLH
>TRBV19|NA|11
ASSIQSTYEQY
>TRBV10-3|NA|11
AINDRANYGYT
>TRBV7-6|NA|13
ASSRVGRGDTEAF
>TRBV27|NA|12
ASSLRTARREQY
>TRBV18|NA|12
ASSTGATNEKLF
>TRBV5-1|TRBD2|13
ASSKKRGRQETQY
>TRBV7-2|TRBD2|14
ASSPYFLAGADTQY